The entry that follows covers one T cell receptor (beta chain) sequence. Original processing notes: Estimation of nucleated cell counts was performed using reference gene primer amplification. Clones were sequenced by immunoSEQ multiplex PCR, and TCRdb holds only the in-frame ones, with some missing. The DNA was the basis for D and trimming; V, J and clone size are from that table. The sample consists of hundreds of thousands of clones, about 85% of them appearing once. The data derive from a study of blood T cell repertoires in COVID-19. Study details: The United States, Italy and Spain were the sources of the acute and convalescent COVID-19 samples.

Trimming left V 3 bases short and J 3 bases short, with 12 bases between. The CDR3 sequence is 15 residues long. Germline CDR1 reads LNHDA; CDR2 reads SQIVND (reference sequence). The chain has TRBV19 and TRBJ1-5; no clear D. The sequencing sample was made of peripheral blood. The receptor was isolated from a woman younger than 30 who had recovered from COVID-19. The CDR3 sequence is CASSIVQTYNQPQHF. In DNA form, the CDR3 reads TGTGCCAGTAGTATCGTCCAAACCTACAATCAGCCCCAGCATTTT.